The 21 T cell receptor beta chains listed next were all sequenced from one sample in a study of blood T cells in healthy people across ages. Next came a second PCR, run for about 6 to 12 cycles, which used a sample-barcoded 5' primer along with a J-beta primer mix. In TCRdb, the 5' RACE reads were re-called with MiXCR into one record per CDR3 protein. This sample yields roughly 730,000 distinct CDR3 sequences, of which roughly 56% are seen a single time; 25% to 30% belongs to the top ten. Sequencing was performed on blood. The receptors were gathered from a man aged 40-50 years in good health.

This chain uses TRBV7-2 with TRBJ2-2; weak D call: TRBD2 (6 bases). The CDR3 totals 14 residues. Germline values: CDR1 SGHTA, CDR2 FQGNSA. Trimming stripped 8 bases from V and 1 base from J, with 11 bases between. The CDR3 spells CASLGEVNTGELFF. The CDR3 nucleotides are TGTGCCAGCCTCGGGGAGGTGAACACCGGGGAGCTGTTTTTT.

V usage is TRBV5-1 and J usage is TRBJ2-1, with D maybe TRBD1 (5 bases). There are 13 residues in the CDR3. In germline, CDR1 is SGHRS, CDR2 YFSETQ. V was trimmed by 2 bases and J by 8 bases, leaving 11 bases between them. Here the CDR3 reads CASSFSQGHEQFF. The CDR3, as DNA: TGCGCCAGCAGCTTCAGCCAGGGCCATGAGCAGTTCTTC.

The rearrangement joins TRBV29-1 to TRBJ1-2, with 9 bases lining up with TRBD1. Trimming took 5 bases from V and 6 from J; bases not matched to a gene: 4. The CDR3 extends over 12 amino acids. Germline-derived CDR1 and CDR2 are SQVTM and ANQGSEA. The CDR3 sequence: CSVFRQGDGYTF. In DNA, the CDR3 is TGCAGCGTTTTTAGACAGGGGGATGGCTACACCTTC.

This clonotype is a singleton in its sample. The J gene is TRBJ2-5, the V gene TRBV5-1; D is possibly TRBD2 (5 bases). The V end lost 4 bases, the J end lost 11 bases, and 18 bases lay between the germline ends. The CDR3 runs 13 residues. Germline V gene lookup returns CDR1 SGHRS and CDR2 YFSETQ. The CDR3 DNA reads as TGCGCCAGCAGCCCAAGCGGAACTGGGGAGCAGTACTTC. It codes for CASSPSGTGEQYF.

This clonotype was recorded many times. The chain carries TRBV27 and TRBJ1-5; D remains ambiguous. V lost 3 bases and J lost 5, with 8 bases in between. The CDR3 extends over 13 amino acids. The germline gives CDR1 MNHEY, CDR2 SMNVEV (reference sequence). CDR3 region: CASSFGWDQPQHF. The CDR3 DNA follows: TGTGCCAGCAGTTTCGGATGGGATCAGCCCCAGCATTTT.

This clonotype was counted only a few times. CDR3 sequence reads: CSASVPGRSNEAFF. Here the CDR3 DNA reads TGCAGTGCTAGTGTCCCGGGGCGGTCGAATGAAGCTTTCTTT. The chain joins TRBV20-1 to TRBJ1-1; possibly TRBD1 for D (5 bases). The V end was cut by 3 bases, the J end by 7 bases, with 18 bases between. This CDR3 region has 14 residues. Germline V gene lookup returns CDR1 DFQATT and CDR2 SNEGSKA (reference sequence).

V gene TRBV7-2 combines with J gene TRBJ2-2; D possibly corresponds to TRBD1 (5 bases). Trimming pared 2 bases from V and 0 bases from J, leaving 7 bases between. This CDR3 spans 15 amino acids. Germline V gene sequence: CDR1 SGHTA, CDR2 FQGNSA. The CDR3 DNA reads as TGTGCCAGCAGCTTAATGGACACGAACACCGGGGAGCTGTTTTTT. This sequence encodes CASSLMDTNTGELFF.

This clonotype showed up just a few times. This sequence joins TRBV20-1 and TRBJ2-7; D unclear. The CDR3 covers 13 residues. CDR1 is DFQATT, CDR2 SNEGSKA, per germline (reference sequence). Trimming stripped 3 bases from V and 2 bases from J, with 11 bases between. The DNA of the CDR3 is TGCAGTGCTAGTAGCAGTACTCCCTACGAGCAGTACTTC. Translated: CSASSSTPYEQYF.

The CDR3 DNA is TGTGCCGCGAGCCCCAGGAGGTCCGGAGGAGCTTTCTTT. It translates to CAASPRRSGGAFF. The chain carries TRBV5-6 and TRBJ1-1; D unclear. CDR1 SGHDT and CDR2 YYEEEE come from the germline V gene. V gave up 10 bases and J gave up 10 bases, with 23 bases separating them. CDR3 length: 13 amino acids.

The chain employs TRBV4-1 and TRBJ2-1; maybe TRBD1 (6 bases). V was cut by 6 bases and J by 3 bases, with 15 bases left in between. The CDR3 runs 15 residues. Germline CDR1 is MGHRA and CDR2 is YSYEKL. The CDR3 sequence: CASSSRTDSYNEQFF. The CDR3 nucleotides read TGCGCCAGCAGTTCCCGGACAGACAGCTACAATGAGCAGTTCTTC.

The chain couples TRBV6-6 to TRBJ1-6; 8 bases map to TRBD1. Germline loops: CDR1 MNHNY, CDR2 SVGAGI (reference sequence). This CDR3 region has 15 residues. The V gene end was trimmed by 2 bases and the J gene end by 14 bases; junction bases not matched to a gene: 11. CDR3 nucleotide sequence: TGTGCCAGCAGTTACCCCGGACAGGGTCATCCGGCCCTCCACTTT. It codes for CASSYPGQGHPALHF.

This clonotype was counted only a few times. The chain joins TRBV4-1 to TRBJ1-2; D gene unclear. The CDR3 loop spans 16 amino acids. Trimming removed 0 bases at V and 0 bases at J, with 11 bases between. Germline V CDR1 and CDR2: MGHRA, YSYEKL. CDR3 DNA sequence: TGCGCCAGCAGCCAAGATTGGCAGGCACCTAACTATGGCTACACCTTC. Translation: CASSQDWQAPNYGYTF.

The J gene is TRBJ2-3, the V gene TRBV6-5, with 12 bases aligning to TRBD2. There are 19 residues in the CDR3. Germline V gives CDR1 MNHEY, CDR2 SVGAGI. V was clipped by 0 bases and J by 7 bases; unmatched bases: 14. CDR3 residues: CASSYSSSLAGGPTHTQYF. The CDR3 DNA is TGTGCCAGCAGTTACTCGAGTTCGCTAGCGGGGGGGCCGACACATACGCAGTATTTT.

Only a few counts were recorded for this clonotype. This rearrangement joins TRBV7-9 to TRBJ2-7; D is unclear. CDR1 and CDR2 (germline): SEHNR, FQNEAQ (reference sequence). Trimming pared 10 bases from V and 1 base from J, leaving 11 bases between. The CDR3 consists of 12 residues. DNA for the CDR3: TGTGCCACATTTGGCCAATCCTACGAGCAGTACTTC. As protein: CATFGQSYEQYF.

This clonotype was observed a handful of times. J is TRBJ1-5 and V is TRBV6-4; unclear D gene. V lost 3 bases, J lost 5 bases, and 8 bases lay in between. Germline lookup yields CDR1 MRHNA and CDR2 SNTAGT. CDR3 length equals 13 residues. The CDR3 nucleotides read TGTGCCAGCAGTGAGAGGGAGCATCAGCCCCAGCATTTT. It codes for CASSEREHQPQHF.

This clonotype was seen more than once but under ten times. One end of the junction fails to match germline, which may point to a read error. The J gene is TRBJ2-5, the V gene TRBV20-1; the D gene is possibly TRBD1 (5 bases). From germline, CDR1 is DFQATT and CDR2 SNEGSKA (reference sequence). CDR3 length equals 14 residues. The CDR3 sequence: CSAGETGNQETQYF. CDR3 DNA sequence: TGCAGTGCTGGAGAAACAGGAAACCAAGAGACCCAGTACTTC.

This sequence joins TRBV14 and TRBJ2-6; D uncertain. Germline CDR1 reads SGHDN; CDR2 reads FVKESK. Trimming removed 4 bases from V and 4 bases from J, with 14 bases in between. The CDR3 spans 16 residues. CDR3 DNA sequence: TGTGCCAGCAGCCCCTTCGTGGGTAAGGGGGCCAACGTCCTGACTTTC. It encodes CASSPFVGKGANVLTF. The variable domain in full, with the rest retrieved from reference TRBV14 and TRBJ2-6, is EAGVTQFPSHSVIEKGQTVTLRCDPISGHDNLYWYRRVMGKEIKFLLHFVKESKQDESGMPNNRFLAERTGGTYSTLKVQPAELEDSGVYFCASSPFVGKGANVLTFGAGSRLTVL.

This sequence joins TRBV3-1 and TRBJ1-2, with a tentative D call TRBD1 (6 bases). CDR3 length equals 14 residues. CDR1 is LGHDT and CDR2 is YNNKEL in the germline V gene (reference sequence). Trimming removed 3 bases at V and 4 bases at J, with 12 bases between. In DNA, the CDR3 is TGTGCCAGCAGCCACGAAAGGGGGACCTATGGCTACACCTTC. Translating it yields CASSHERGTYGYTF.

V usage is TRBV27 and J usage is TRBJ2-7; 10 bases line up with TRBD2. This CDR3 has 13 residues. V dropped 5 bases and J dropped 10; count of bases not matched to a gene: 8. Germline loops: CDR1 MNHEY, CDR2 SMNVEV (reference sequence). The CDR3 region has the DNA TGTGCCAGCAGTGTGACTAGCGGGCCGATCCAGTACTTC. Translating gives CASSVTSGPIQYF.

The CDR3 region is CASSQDLQGWGKNIYNEQFF. CDR3 bases: TGCGCCAGCAGCCAGGACTTACAGGGTTGGGGTAAGAATATCTACAATGAGCAGTTCTTC. This rearrangement joins TRBV4-3 to TRBJ2-1; tentatively, D is TRBD1 (6 bases). Germline V gene sequence: CDR1 LGHNA, CDR2 YSLEER. The CDR3 is made up of 20 amino acids. The V gene lost 3 bases and the J gene lost 3 bases, with 27 bases spanning the gap.

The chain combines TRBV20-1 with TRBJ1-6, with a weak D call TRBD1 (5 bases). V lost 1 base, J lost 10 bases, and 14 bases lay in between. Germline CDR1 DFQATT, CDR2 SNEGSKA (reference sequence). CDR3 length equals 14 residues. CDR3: CSARGGGIGSPLHF. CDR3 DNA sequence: TGCAGTGCTAGAGGCGGGGGGATAGGGTCACCCCTCCACTTT.